The TCR beta chain under discussion was sequenced for a study of blood T cell repertoires in COVID-19. The overall study: The study drew acute and convalescent COVID-19 samples from the United States, Italy and Spain.

In the original processing: From reference gene primer amplification, estimates of nucleated cell counts were derived. The repertoire was sequenced with immunoSEQ multiplex PCR; TCRdb's copy has only in-frame clones and lacks some. The V and J calls and the clone size are those of that table, but D and trimming were determined from the DNA. The table lists under 400,000 clones, about nine tenths of them singletons. CDR3 length: 15 amino acids. V lost 4 bases to trimming and J lost 3 bases, with 16 bases between them. Germline-derived CDR1 and CDR2 are GTSNPN and SVGIG (reference sequence). This clone appeared once.

This sequence originates from a woman in her twenties or thirties who had been exposed to COVID-19. The chain joins TRBV30 to TRBJ2-1, with D possibly being TRBD2 (5 bases). The sequencing sample was made of PBMCs or T cells enriched from blood (not recorded which). The CDR3 coding sequence is TGTGCCTGGACCTGGCTCGGAGGTTGCTACAATGAGCAGTTCTTC. Protein product: CAWTWLGGCYNEQFF.